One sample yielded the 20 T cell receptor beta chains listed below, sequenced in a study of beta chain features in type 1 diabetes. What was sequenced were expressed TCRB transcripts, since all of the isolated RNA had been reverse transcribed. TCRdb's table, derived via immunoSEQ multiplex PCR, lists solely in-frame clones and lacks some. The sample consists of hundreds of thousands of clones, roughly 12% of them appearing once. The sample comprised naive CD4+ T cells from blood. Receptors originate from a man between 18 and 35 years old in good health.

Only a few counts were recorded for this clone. CDR3 bases: TGTGCCAGCAGTCGTCCGGACACCGGGGAGCTGTTTTTT. Translated: CASSRPDTGELFF. The chain links TRBV28 to TRBJ2-2, with D unclear. The CDR3 has 13 amino acids. V lost 5 bases and J lost 3, with 7 bases in between. Germline CDR1 and CDR2: MDHEN and SYDVKM.

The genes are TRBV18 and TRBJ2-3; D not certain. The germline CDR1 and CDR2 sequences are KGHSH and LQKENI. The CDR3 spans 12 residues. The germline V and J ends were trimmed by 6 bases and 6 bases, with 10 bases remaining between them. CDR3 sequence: CASSALEDTQYF. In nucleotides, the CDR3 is TGTGCCAGCTCGGCTCTGGAGGATACGCAGTATTTT. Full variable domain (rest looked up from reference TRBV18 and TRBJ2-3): NAGVMQNPRHLVRRRGQEARLRCSPMKGHSHVYWYRQLPEEGLKFMVYLQKENIIDESGMPKERFSAEFPKEGPSILRIQQVVRGDSAAYFCASSALEDTQYFGPGTRLTVL.

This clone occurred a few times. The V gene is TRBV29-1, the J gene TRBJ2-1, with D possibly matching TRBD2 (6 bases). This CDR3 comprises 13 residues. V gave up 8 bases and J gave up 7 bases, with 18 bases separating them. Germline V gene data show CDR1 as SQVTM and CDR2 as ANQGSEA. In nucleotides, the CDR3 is TGCAGCCTCAAGCGGGCAGGACTAAATGAGCAGTTCTTC. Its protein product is CSLKRAGLNEQFF.

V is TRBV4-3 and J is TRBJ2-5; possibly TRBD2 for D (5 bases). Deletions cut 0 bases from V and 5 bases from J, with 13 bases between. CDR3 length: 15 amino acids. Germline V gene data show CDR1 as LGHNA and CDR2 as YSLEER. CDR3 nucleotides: TGCGCCAGCAGCCAAGATTTGCAGGAGGCGGAGACCCAGTACTTC. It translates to CASSQDLQEAETQYF.

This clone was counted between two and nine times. CDR3 sequence (DNA): TGTGCCAGCAGCATCGTGGGGGCCTCCTATGGCTACACCTTC. It translates to CASSIVGASYGYTF. V gene TRBV28 combines with J gene TRBJ1-2; perhaps TRBD1 as D (6 bases). Trimming took 6 bases from V and 4 from J, leaving 15 bases between them. The CDR3 is 14 residues long. From germline, CDR1 is MDHEN and CDR2 SYDVKM.

The CDR3, as DNA: TGTGCCAGCAGCCCCCTGGGGGGGACCTACGAGCAGTACTTC. It yields the protein CASSPLGGTYEQYF. This sequence joins TRBV14 and TRBJ2-7, with 7 bases fitting TRBD2. Per germline, CDR1 SGHDN and CDR2 FVKESK. This CDR3 contains 14 residues. V was clipped by 4 bases and J by 2 bases; unmatched bases: 5.

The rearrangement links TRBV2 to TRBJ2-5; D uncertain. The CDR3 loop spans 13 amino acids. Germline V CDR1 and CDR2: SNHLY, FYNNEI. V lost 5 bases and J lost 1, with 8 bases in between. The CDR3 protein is CASSIDTQETQYF. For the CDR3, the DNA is TGTGCCAGCAGTATAGACACCCAAGAGACCCAGTACTTC.

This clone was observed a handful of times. The CDR3 region is CASSFVQVYNEQFF. The CDR3 DNA reads TGTGCCAGCAGCTTTGTACAGGTCTACAATGAGCAGTTCTTC. J is TRBJ2-1 and V is TRBV7-9, with D perhaps TRBD1 (5 bases). With 3 bases removed from V and 3 bases from J, the gap between germline ends came to 9 bases. The CDR3 totals 14 residues. CDR1 and CDR2 (germline): SEHNR, FQNEAQ (reference sequence). Complete variable domain (other parts from reference TRBV7-9 and TRBJ2-1): DTGVSQNPRHKITKRGQNVTFRCDPISEHNRLYWYRQTLGQGPEFLTYFQNEAQLEKSRLLSDRFSAERPKGSFSTLEIQRTEQGDSAMYLCASSFVQVYNEQFFGPGTRLTVL.

Written as DNA, the CDR3 is TGTGCCAGCAGCGCTAGCGGGAACGACAATGAGCAGTTCTTC. This gives the protein CASSASGNDNEQFF. J is TRBJ2-1 and V is TRBV7-3; 9 positions agree with TRBD2. Germline V gene data show CDR1 as SGHTA and CDR2 as FQGTGA. The CDR3 runs 14 residues. With V trimmed by 5 bases and J by 5 bases, 4 bases remained unmatched. The full variable domain, with the rest looked up from reference TRBV7-3 and TRBJ2-1, is GAGVSQTPSNKVTEKGKYVELRCDPISGHTALYWYRQSLGQGPEFLIYFQGTGAADDSGLPNDRFFAVRPEGSVSTLKIQRTERGDSAVYLCASSASGNDNEQFFGPGTRLTVL.

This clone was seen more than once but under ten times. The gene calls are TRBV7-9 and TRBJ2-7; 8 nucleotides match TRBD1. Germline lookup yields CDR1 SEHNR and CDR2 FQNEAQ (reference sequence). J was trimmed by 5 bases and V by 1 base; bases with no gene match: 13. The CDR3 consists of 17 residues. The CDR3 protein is CASSLVLIGQGTDEQYF. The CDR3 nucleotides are TGTGCCAGCAGCTTAGTCCTTATCGGACAGGGAACCGACGAGCAGTACTTC. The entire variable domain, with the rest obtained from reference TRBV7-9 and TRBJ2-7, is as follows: DTGVSQNPRHKITKRGQNVTFRCDPISEHNRLYWYRQTLGQGPEFLTYFQNEAQLEKSRLLSDRFSAERPKGSFSTLEIQRTEQGDSAMYLCASSLVLIGQGTDEQYFGPGTRLTVT.

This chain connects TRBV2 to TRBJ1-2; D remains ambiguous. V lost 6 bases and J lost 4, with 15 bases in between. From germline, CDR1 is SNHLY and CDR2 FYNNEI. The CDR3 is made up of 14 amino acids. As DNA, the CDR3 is TGTGCCAGCAGCCCCGAGTCGCGGGTCTATGGCTACACCTTC. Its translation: CASSPESRVYGYTF.

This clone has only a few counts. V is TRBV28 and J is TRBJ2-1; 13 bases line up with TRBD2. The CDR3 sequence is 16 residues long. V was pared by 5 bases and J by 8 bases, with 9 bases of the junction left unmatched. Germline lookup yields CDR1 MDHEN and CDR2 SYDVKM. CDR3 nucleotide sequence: TGTGCCAGCAGTATCCTACGGACTAGCGGGAGACATGAGCAGTTCTTC. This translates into CASSILRTSGRHEQFF. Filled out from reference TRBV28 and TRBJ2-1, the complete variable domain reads DVKVTQSSRYLVKRTGEKVFLECVQDMDHENMFWYRQDPGLGLRLIYFSYDVKMKEKGDIPEGYSVSREKKERFSLILESASTNQTSMYLCASSILRTSGRHEQFFGPGTRLTVL.

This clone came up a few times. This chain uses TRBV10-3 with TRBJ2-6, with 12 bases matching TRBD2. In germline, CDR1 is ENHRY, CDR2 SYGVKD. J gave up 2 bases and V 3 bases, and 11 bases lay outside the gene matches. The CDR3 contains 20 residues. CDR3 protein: CAISDRLAGDAATGANVLTF. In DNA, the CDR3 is TGTGCCATCAGTGACCGACTAGCGGGGGATGCCGCTACTGGGGCCAACGTCCTGACTTTC.

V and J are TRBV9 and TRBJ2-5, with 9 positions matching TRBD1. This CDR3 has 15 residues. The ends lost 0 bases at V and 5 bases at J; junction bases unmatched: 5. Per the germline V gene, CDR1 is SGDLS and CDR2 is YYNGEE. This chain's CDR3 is CASSVDRGRGETQYF. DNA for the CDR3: TGTGCCAGCAGCGTAGACAGGGGGCGCGGGGAGACCCAGTACTTC. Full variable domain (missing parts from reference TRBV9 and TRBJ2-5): DSGVTQTPKHLITATGQRVTLRCSPRSGDLSVYWYQQSLDQGLQFLIQYYNGEERAKGNILERFSAQQFPDLHSELNLSSLELGDSALYFCASSVDRGRGETQYFGPGTRLLVL.

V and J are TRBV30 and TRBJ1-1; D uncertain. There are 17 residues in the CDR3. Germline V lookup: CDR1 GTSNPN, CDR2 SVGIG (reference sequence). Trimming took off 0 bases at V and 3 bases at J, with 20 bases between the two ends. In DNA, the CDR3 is TGTGCCTGGAGTGTTCCGGCCGGCGGCTTTTTGCACACTGAAGCTTTCTTT. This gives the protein CAWSVPAGGFLHTEAFF.

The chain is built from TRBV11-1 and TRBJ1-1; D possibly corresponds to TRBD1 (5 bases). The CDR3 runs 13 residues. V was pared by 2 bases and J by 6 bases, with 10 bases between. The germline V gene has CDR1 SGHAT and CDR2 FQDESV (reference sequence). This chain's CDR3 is CASSLFSGSEAFF. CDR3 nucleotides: TGTGCCAGCAGCTTATTCTCAGGGTCTGAAGCTTTCTTT.

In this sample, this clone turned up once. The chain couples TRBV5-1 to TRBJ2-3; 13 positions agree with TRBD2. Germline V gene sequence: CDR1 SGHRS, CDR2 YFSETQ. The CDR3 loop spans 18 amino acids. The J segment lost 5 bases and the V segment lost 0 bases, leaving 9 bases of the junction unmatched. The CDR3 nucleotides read TGCGCCAGCAGCTTGGTATCGACTAGCGGGAGGAATCAAGATACGCAGTATTTT. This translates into CASSLVSTSGRNQDTQYF.

The CDR3 coding sequence is TGTGCCAGCAGCCAGCAGCGGGGGGGCGGGCAAGAGACCCAGTACTTC. Its translation: CASSQQRGGGQETQYF. The gene calls are TRBV5-4 and TRBJ2-5, with TRBD2 identical over 10 bases. Germline values: CDR1 SGHNT, CDR2 YYREEE (reference sequence). The J segment lost 2 bases and the V segment lost 4 bases, leaving 8 bases of the junction unmatched. The CDR3 consists of 16 residues.

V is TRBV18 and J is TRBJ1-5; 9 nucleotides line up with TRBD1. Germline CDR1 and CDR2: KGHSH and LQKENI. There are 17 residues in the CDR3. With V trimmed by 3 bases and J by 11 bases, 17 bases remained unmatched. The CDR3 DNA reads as TGTGCCAGCTCACCGATAACCGGGACAGGGTCTACTATGGCCCAGCATTTT. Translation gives CASSPITGTGSTMAQHF.

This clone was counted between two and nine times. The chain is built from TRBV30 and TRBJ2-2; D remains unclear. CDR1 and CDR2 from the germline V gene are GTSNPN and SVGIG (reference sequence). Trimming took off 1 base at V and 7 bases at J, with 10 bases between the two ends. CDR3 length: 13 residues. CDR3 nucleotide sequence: TGTGCCTGGAGTGACATGGTATTCGGGGAGCTGTTTTTT. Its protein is CAWSDMVFGELFF. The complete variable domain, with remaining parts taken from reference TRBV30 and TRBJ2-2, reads SQTIHQWPATLVQPVGSPLSLECTVEGTSNPNLYWYRQAAGRGLQLLFYSVGIGQISSEVPQNLSASRPQDRQFILSSKKLLLSDSGFYLCAWSDMVFGELFFGEGSRLTVL.